These T cell receptor beta chains were read from a single sample in a study of T-cell memory formation after mild COVID-19. TCRdb used MiXCR to reprocess the 5' RACE reads, holding one entry per CDR3 protein. The sample holds about 190,000 distinct CDR3 sequences; roughly 30% are singletons and the top ten take about an eighth. Sequencing was done on a sample of PBMCs or a T cell subset sorted from them (not recorded which). The receptors derive from an adult woman who had mild COVID-19 (a few samples of this study predate the infection). Cell type and time point are not known. The CDR3 runs from the conserved cysteine through the conserved F or W.

CDR3 protein	J gene	V gene
CASSFGSVETQYF	TRBJ2-5	TRBV7-2
CSARFPAGTGNTGELFF	TRBJ2-2	TRBV20-1
CASRELSAAGNEQFF	TRBJ2-1	TRBV5-4
CASSMGGGAGGELFF	TRBJ2-2	TRBV7-3
CATSSPLIQGVTTEAFF	TRBJ1-1	TRBV15
CASWLEDRRDEQYF	TRBJ2-7	TRBV28
CASSTPGAYYGYTF	TRBJ1-2	TRBV7-9
CASSQGVSGRETQYF	TRBJ2-5	TRBV4-3
CASSQAGRGDANEQFF	TRBJ2-1	TRBV4-1
CASSVATGDRGYNEQFF	TRBJ2-1	TRBV9
CASSYSPVIEQFF	TRBJ2-1	TRBV6-6
CASSLSDRVNTEAFF	TRBJ1-1	TRBV5-1
CASSLTGDYTGELFF	TRBJ2-2	TRBV7-9
CASSQGHPLMDYGYTF	TRBJ1-2	TRBV5-1
CSALGQGYEQYF	TRBJ2-7	TRBV20-1
CASSYGPNYEQYF	TRBJ2-7	TRBV6-6
CASSPRVSEGNEQFF	TRBJ2-1	TRBV27
CASSPSRDISLHF	TRBJ1-6	TRBV7-6
CASSLGPGGSDTQYF	TRBJ2-3	TRBV7-3
CASWGGQGGDTQYF	TRBJ2-3	TRBV19
CASSQNTGEHGYTF	TRBJ1-2	TRBV16
CATSRGLEVGRTDTQYF	TRBJ2-3	TRBV15
CASSRDRNEQFF	TRBJ2-1	TRBV5-1
CASFRVYEQYF	TRBJ2-7	TRBV5-6
CASSLGRVETQYF	TRBJ2-5	TRBV11-2
CSASKAEDSYEQYF	TRBJ2-7	TRBV20-1
CASSHPETGVNTEAFF	TRBJ1-1	TRBV4-1
CASSSQRGGRDTQYF	TRBJ2-3	TRBV5-4
CASGARGPYEQYF	TRBJ2-7	TRBV6-5
CASSPDGAVRSDEQFF	TRBJ2-1	TRBV11-2
CASSRQGLAASTDTQYF	TRBJ2-3	TRBV4-2
CASSYSDAETQYF	TRBJ2-5	TRBV6-2/TRBV6-3
CASSGWAAAYEQYF	TRBJ2-7	TRBV11-3
CASSPGRNEQFF	TRBJ2-1	TRBV2
CAISVRSEQYF	TRBJ2-7	TRBV10-3
CASSSQGNTEAFF	TRBJ1-1	TRBV5-1
CAISGASGNTYNEQFF	TRBJ2-1	TRBV10-3
CASSPTAGARTGELFF	TRBJ2-2	TRBV5-1
CASSPLGSGPSYEQYF	TRBJ2-7	TRBV9
CAWSVSGWREQYF	TRBJ2-7	TRBV30
CASSSPRGKAEAFF	TRBJ1-1	TRBV7-9
CASSLASGQGLAKNIQYF	TRBJ2-4	TRBV5-6
CASSPAGDTEAFF	TRBJ1-1	TRBV18
CASSLGGQRFYEQYF	TRBJ2-7	TRBV11-1
CATPPPTGLNTGELFF	TRBJ2-2	TRBV12-3/TRBV12-4
CASSQGLAGGAYEQYF	TRBJ2-7	TRBV4-3
CASSLGRLAGADGELFF	TRBJ2-2	TRBV11-2
CSVGLYEQFF	TRBJ2-1	TRBV29-1
CASSLVRLAGTTGELFF	TRBJ2-2	TRBV7-2
CASSSGGVSEQFF	TRBJ2-1	TRBV7-3
CASSPMGGTTDTQYF	TRBJ2-3	TRBV12-3/TRBV12-4
CASTLDSEQFF	TRBJ2-1	TRBV5-1
CASSQVTYEQYF	TRBJ2-7	TRBV14
CASSRMSTEAFF	TRBJ1-1	TRBV3-1